Each of the 30 T cell receptor beta chains below was sequenced from the same sample in a study of T-cell reconstitution after alpha-beta-depleted transplantation in children. Using unique molecular identifiers, the investigators prepared the TCRbeta library. MiXCR, run by TCRdb on the PCR reads, gives a single entry per CDR3 protein. In the table there are about 980,000 distinct CDR3 sequences, 25% to 35% of which are singletons. This specimen was PBMCs, mostly from graft donor cells, taken 360 days after TCRalphabeta/CD19-depleted stem cell transplant. These receptor sequences come from a boy less than two years old who had a stem cell transplant for SCID, so the T cells may come from the graft donor.

On this clonotype itself: A much larger clonotype is one base distant, so this may be a read error. V usage is TRBV7-8 and J usage is TRBJ2-3; D uncertain. V lost 8 bases and J lost 6, with 12 bases in between. CDR3 size: 12 residues. Per the germline V gene, CDR1 is SGHVS and CDR2 is FQNEAQ. The CDR3 loop reads CASGPDWDTQYF. The CDR3 DNA follows: TGTGCCAGCGGTCCCGACTGGGATACGCAGTATTTT.

The chain carries TRBV12-3 or TRBV12-4 and TRBJ2-6, with a tentative D call TRBD2 (6 bases). Trimming removed 2 bases at V and 4 bases at J, with 15 bases between. CDR3 length: 17 residues. In DNA, the CDR3 is TGTGCCAGCAGTTTACAGGGAGGCTTCTCCGGGGCCAACGTCCTGACTTTC. Residues: CASSLQGGFSGANVLTF.

This clonotype has only one observation. The chain uses TRBV6-5 and TRBJ2-1, with TRBD2 matching over 12 bases. This CDR3 is 16 amino acids long. With V trimmed by 0 bases and J by 4 bases, 1 base remained unmatched. CDR1 is MNHEY, CDR2 SVGAGI, per germline. CDR3 amino acids: CASSYSTSGGYNEQFF. For the CDR3, the DNA is TGTGCCAGCAGTTACTCGACTAGCGGGGGTTACAATGAGCAGTTCTTC.

The rearrangement links TRBV5-5 to TRBJ2-5; 7 bases fit TRBD1. Germline V gene lookup returns CDR1 SGHKS and CDR2 YYEKEE (reference sequence). J lost 5 bases, V lost 4 bases, and 14 bases had no gene match. The CDR3 contains 16 residues. This chain's CDR3 is CASSTRDSRLWETQYF. The CDR3 coding sequence is TGTGCCAGCAGCACCCGGGACAGCCGACTATGGGAGACCCAGTACTTC.

This clonotype was seen only a few times. The chain carries TRBV30 and TRBJ2-7; D call uncertain. Trimming removed 3 bases at V and 3 bases at J, with 12 bases between. This CDR3 region has 13 residues. Germline CDR1 and CDR2: GTSNPN and SVGIG (reference sequence). The CDR3 DNA follows: TGTGCCTGGAGCCTTTTTGGCAACTACGAGCAGTACTTC. This codes for CAWSLFGNYEQYF.

The rearrangement joins TRBV7-9 to TRBJ2-5; D remains unclear. In germline, CDR1 is SEHNR, CDR2 FQNEAQ (reference sequence). V lost 6 bases to trimming and J lost 0 bases, with 14 bases between them. The CDR3 is 15 amino acids. DNA of the CDR3: TGTGCCAGCAGAAAGCCTCCGCGGAACCAAGAGACCCAGTACTTC. It yields the protein CASRKPPRNQETQYF.

The table lists this clonotype with many counts. V gene TRBV7-6 combines with J gene TRBJ2-5; 7 nucleotides agree with TRBD2. CDR1 SGHVS and CDR2 FNYEAQ come from the germline V gene. V trimming: 4 bases; J trimming: 1 base; junction bases outside the gene matches: 6. The CDR3 extends over 15 amino acids. The CDR3 protein is CASSSPGGGQETQYF. Written as DNA, the CDR3 is TGTGCCAGCAGCTCCCCGGGGGGAGGCCAAGAGACCCAGTACTTC.

The chain carries TRBV4-1 and TRBJ2-5, with a possible D match to TRBD1 (6 bases). The V gene lost 5 bases and the J gene lost 3 bases, with 19 bases spanning the gap. CDR3 size: 16 residues. Germline assignment: CDR1 MGHRA and CDR2 YSYEKL. This chain's CDR3 is CASSGRGAEVKETQYF. For the CDR3, the DNA is TGCGCCAGCAGCGGCAGGGGAGCAGAGGTCAAAGAGACCCAGTACTTC.

The chain is built from TRBV24-1 and TRBJ2-5; tentatively, D is TRBD2 (6 bases). Trimming removed 7 bases at V and 4 bases at J, with 18 bases between. The germline gives CDR1 KGHDR, CDR2 SFDVKD. This CDR3 spans 15 amino acids. Here the CDR3 reads CATSPGSGQGETQYF. In DNA form, the CDR3 reads TGTGCCACCAGCCCCGGGAGCGGGCAGGGAGAGACCCAGTACTTC.

This chain links TRBV5-1 with TRBJ2-1; D is unresolved. The CDR3 runs to 13 residues. Looked up from germline, CDR1 is SGHRS and CDR2 is YFSETQ. The ends were cut back, 1 base at V and 6 bases at J, with 8 bases in the middle. CDR3 bases: TGCGCCAGCAGCTTGTGGCAGGCCAATGAGCAGTTCTTC. Its protein is CASSLWQANEQFF.

At least ten counts were recorded for this clonotype. Here the CDR3 reads CASSPPMPGGQYF. For the CDR3, the DNA is TGTGCCAGCTCACCACCGATGCCGGGCGGGCAGTACTTC. The chain combines TRBV18 with TRBJ2-7; D is uncertain. This CDR3 has 13 residues. V was cut by 0 bases and J by 9 bases, with 12 bases left in between. Looked up from germline, CDR1 is KGHSH and CDR2 is LQKENI.

The rearrangement uses TRBV4-2 and TRBJ2-1; 10 nucleotides line up with TRBD2. V was clipped by 3 bases and J by 7 bases; unmatched bases: 15. The CDR3 runs 18 residues. The germline CDR1 and CDR2 sequences are LGHNA and YNFKEQ. The CDR3 DNA reads TGTGCCAGCAGCCAGGGCGGTCTAGCGGGGGCGTCCTGGAATGAGCAGTTCTTC. This encodes CASSQGGLAGASWNEQFF.

The V call is TRBV20-1, the J call TRBJ2-1; a possible D gene is TRBD2 (6 bases). The germline V gene encodes CDR1 DFQATT and CDR2 SNEGSKA (reference sequence). The germline V and J ends were trimmed by 0 bases and 5 bases, with 14 bases remaining between them. This CDR3 is 15 amino acids long. The CDR3 region is CSARDRASANNEQFF. CDR3 in DNA: TGCAGTGCTAGAGATAGGGCTAGCGCAAACAATGAGCAGTTCTTC.

This clonotype was observed many times. An end of the junction does not agree with germline; a read error may underlie this. This chain links TRBV5-1 with TRBJ2-7, with D uncertain. The CDR3 runs 14 residues. Germline values: CDR1 SGHRS, CDR2 YFSETQ. CDR3 in DNA: TGTGCCAGCTCACCACCCGGCAGTTCCTACGAGCAGTACTTC. Residues: CASSPPGSSYEQYF.

This clonotype was counted only a few times. The genes are TRBV11-2 and TRBJ2-6; 12 nucleotides align to TRBD1. Germline values: CDR1 SGHAT, CDR2 FQNNGV. There are 18 residues in the CDR3. V gave up 4 bases and J gave up 6 bases; unmatched junction bases: 10. The CDR3 is CASSSPGQGAGEANVLTF. For the CDR3, the DNA is TGTGCCAGCAGCTCACCGGGACAGGGGGCTGGAGAGGCCAACGTCCTGACTTTC.

In this sample, this clonotype turned up many times. V is TRBV12-3 or TRBV12-4 and J is TRBJ2-1; D unresolved. The CDR3 runs 12 residues. V lost 4 bases to trimming and J lost 3 bases, with 4 bases between them. The CDR3: CASSSLYNEQFF. The CDR3 bases are TGTGCCAGCAGTTCGCTCTACAATGAGCAGTTCTTC.

This clonotype was seen repeatedly, ten times or more. This chain joins TRBV5-1 and TRBJ2-3, with D possibly TRBD2 on 6 matching bases. The CDR3 covers 16 residues. In germline, CDR1 is SGHRS, CDR2 YFSETQ. V was cut by 1 base and J by 2 bases, with 14 bases left in between. CDR3: CASSLWSGPFTDTQYF. DNA for the CDR3: TGCGCCAGCAGCTTGTGGAGCGGGCCTTTCACAGATACGCAGTATTTT.

The chain recombines TRBV5-1 with TRBJ2-6; 7 positions agree with TRBD2. There are 19 residues in the CDR3. V gave up 0 bases and J gave up 0 bases; unmatched junction bases: 9. Germline lookup yields CDR1 SGHRS and CDR2 YFSETQ. CDR3 in amino acids: CASSLAQAGDLSGANVLTF. The CDR3 DNA reads TGCGCCAGCAGCTTGGCCCAGGCGGGGGACCTCTCTGGGGCCAACGTCCTGACTTTC.

This rearrangement joins TRBV6-1 to TRBJ1-2; possible D gene TRBD1, 5 bases. V shed 9 bases and J shed 8 bases, with 13 bases lying between them. CDR3 length: 11 amino acids. Germline CDR1 and CDR2: MNHNS and SASEGT. CDR3 residues: CASPGFSGYTF. As DNA, the CDR3 is TGTGCCAGTCCAGGGTTTTCGGGCTACACCTTC.

The rearrangement uses TRBV5-6 and TRBJ2-5, with D tentatively TRBD2 (6 bases). The CDR3 contains 14 residues. The V and J ends lost 0 bases and 6 bases respectively, with 12 bases between them. Germline V lookup: CDR1 SGHDT, CDR2 YYEEEE. CDR3 sequence (DNA): TGTGCCAGCAGCTTGGCGGCAGGGAGGAAGACCCAGTACTTC. Translating it yields CASSLAAGRKTQYF.

This clonotype was counted only a few times. Mismatch with germline at one junction end may stem from a read error. The rearrangement uses TRBV20-1 and TRBJ2-5; D may be TRBD1 (5 bases). The CDR3 totals 14 residues. Germline CDR1 is DFQATT and CDR2 is SNEGSKA (reference sequence). CDR3 residues: CSAIQGSPEETQYF. The CDR3, as DNA: TGCAGCGCTATCCAGGGCTCCCCGGAGGAGACCCAGTACTTC.

The chain has TRBV7-9 and TRBJ1-2, with TRBD1 matching over 9 bases. The ends lost 8 bases at V and 6 bases at J; junction bases unmatched: 10. This CDR3 contains 14 residues. Germline V gene lookup returns CDR1 SEHNR and CDR2 FQNEAQ (reference sequence). The CDR3 here is CASGYRDRVNGYTF. CDR3 coding DNA: TGTGCCAGCGGCTATAGGGACAGGGTAAATGGCTACACCTTC.

This chain uses TRBV12-3 or TRBV12-4 with TRBJ1-2, with TRBD1 as a possible D gene (5 bases). V dropped 4 bases and J dropped 4 bases, with 16 bases sitting between them. The CDR3 extends over 15 amino acids. Here the CDR3 DNA reads TGTGCCAGCAGTTCCCCCCGAGGGGAGCCCTATGGCTACACCTTC. Its protein product is CASSSPRGEPYGYTF.

The genes are TRBV12-3 or TRBV12-4 and TRBJ2-1, with a tentative D call TRBD2 (5 bases). Trimming stripped 1 base from V and 12 bases from J, with 19 bases between. CDR3 length: 15 amino acids. The CDR3 DNA reads as TGTGCCAGCAGTTTAGTACGACGGGGTGAGGGTTCGCAGTTCTTC. Protein: CASSLVRRGEGSQFF.

This clonotype has more than one count but fewer than ten. The gene calls are TRBV18 and TRBJ2-2; 7 bases map to TRBD2. Germline assignment: CDR1 KGHSH and CDR2 LQKENI. The ends lost 2 bases at V and 2 bases at J; junction bases unmatched: 2. This CDR3 has 15 amino acids. The CDR3 region is CASSPAGVNTGELFF. The DNA for the CDR3 is TGTGCCAGCTCACCAGCGGGGGTCAACACCGGGGAGCTGTTTTTT.

This clonotype was seen only a few times. The chain recombines TRBV5-1 with TRBJ2-1, with TRBD1 matching over 12 bases. Germline V gives CDR1 SGHRS, CDR2 YFSETQ. The V gene end was trimmed by 7 bases and the J gene end by 9 bases; junction bases not matched to a gene: 11. This CDR3 comprises 15 residues. The CDR3 DNA follows: TGCGCCAGCGGACCGGAGGGGACAGGGGGCCTTGAGCAGTTCTTC. Residues: CASGPEGTGGLEQFF.

Only one count was recorded for this clonotype. The chain is built from TRBV19 and TRBJ2-1; 10 positions match TRBD1. J gave up 6 bases and V 5 bases, and 7 bases lay outside the gene matches. CDR1 is LNHDA, CDR2 SQIVND, per germline (reference sequence). The length of the CDR3 is 15 residues. CDR3 sequence: CASSSSGQGGNEQFF. For the CDR3, the DNA is TGTGCCAGTAGTTCCTCTGGACAGGGGGGCAATGAGCAGTTCTTC. The entire variable domain, with the rest obtained from reference TRBV19 and TRBJ2-1, is as follows: DGGITQSPKYLFRKEGQNVTLSCEQNLNHDAMYWYRQDPGQGLRLIYYSQIVNDFQKGDIAEGYSVSREKKESFPLTVTSAQKNPTAFYLCASSSSGQGGNEQFFGPGTRLTVL.

The chain carries TRBV11-1 and TRBJ1-1; perhaps TRBD1 as D (6 bases). This CDR3 contains 14 residues. Germline V gene data show CDR1 as SGHAT and CDR2 as FQDESV (reference sequence). V was cut by 0 bases and J by 11 bases, with 16 bases left in between. As DNA, the CDR3 is TGTGCCAGCAGCTTAGCGGGCGGACAGACTCTTGCTTTCTTT. As protein: CASSLAGGQTLAFF.

The V and J genes are TRBV7-8 and TRBJ2-3; D is possibly TRBD2 (6 bases). CDR1 and CDR2 from the germline V gene are SGHVS and FQNEAQ. V was cut by 7 bases and J by 4 bases, with 15 bases left in between. CDR3 size: 14 residues. The CDR3 DNA reads TGTGCCAGCACCGACTGGGGGGTAGCAGATACGCAGTATTTT. Protein: CASTDWGVADTQYF.

The CDR3: CASSLAPGQGAGNSPLHF. The CDR3 DNA is TGTGCCAGCAGCTTAGCCCCTGGACAGGGGGCAGGTAATTCACCCCTCCACTTT. The rearrangement uses TRBV7-6 and TRBJ1-6; 11 bases are shared with TRBD1. Germline CDR1 SGHVS, CDR2 FNYEAQ. The trim removed 0 bases at V and 6 bases at J, leaving 7 bases unmatched. The CDR3 runs 18 residues.